The T cell receptor beta chain under discussion was sequenced for a study of blood T cell repertoires in COVID-19. Study as a whole: Specimens from acute and convalescent COVID-19 originated in the United States, Italy and Spain. PBMCs, B-cell-depleted T cells, or T cells were the source of the cDNA or gDNA that made up the material.

The CDR3 runs 12 residues. V shed 7 bases and J 5 bases; nucleotides not matched to a gene: 1. Germline V gene lookup returns CDR1 SQVTM and CDR2 ANQGSEA. In the original processing: Reference gene primer amplification gave estimated nucleated cell counts. This table comes from immunoSEQ multiplex PCR, and its TCRdb copy is limited to in-frame clones, with some not included. D and trimming come from the DNA, and the V and J calls and clone size come from that table. The sample lists about 210,000 clones, around three quarters occurring once. This TCR was sampled from a woman in her sixties or seventies with acute or convalescent COVID-19. The sequencing input was peripheral blood. This sequence joins TRBV29-1 and TRBJ2-2; 10 nucleotides line up with TRBD1. Here the CDR3 DNA reads TGCAGCGCGGACAGGGGGACCGGGGAGCTGTTTTTT. Translated: CSADRGTGELFF.